The rows below give T cell receptor beta chains drawn from one sample of a study of T cell repertoires in cytomegalovirus infection. No antigen is known for these receptors. TCRdb itself ran the reads through MiXCR, one entry per CDR3 protein. The sample records hundreds of thousands of distinct CDR3 sequences, 33% being singletons. The sample in question was cultured PBMCs, obtained from culture after CMV antigen stimulation. Every receptor here comes from a human donor in good health (CMV status not recorded). Some clones in this sample may be carry-over from other donors' samples. Each CDR3 is given with its conserved first and last residue. Fields, in order: CDR3 protein, CDR3 DNA, clone size, V gene, D gene, J gene. A D gene is named only where the DNA matches it firmly. Size is omitted from some rows. Given values are once, few, many or a class for expanded clones.

CASSQVLGTSHEQFF,TGCGCCAGCAGCCAAGTCCTCGGGACTAGTCATGAGCAGTTCTTC,-,TRBV4-1,TRBD2,TRBJ2-1
CASRQGARNTEAFF,TGTGCCAGCAGACAGGGGGCGCGAAACACTGAAGCTTTCTTT,many,TRBV12-3/TRBV12-4,TRBD1,TRBJ1-1
CASSLSGLRYNEQFF,TGTGCCAGCAGCTTAAGTGGACTTAGGTACAATGAGCAGTTCTTC,-,TRBV13,-,TRBJ2-1
CASKAGAKAISETQYF,TGTGCCAGTAAGGCGGGGGCTAAGGCAATTTCAGAGACCCAGTACTTC,-,TRBV19,-,TRBJ2-5
CASSPRDRAWGQFF,TGTGCCAGCAGCCCTAGGGACAGGGCGTGGGGGCAGTTCTTC,few,TRBV7-2,TRBD1,TRBJ2-1
CASSYSSDSPTTNEKLFF,TGTGCCAGCAGTTACTCGAGCGACAGCCCCACAACTAATGAAAAACTGTTTTTT,once,TRBV6-8,-,TRBJ1-4
CASSLLGRGYEQYF,TGTGCCAGCAGCTTACTGGGACGGGGCTACGAGCAGTACTTC,many,TRBV7-2,-,TRBJ2-7
CAWSVRGNMNTEAFF,TGTGCCTGGAGTGTACGGGGGAACATGAACACTGAAGCTTTCTTT,once,TRBV30,-,TRBJ1-1
CASTRTSSYNEQFF,TGTGCCAGCACCAGGACTAGCTCCTACAATGAGCAGTTCTTC,many,TRBV12-3/TRBV12-4,TRBD2,TRBJ2-1
CASSLYRETQYF,TGTGCCAGCAGTTTATACCGGGAGACCCAGTACTTC,few,TRBV27,-,TRBJ2-5
CASSQLGLAGVDTQYF,TGCGCCAGCAGCCAATTAGGACTAGCGGGAGTAGATACGCAGTATTTT,-,TRBV4-1,TRBD2,TRBJ2-3
CASRENYGYTF,TGTGCCAGTCGGGAAAACTATGGCTACACCTTC,-,TRBV6-1,-,TRBJ1-2
CASNQLPTGGNSPLHF,TGTGCCAGTAACCAACTTCCTACAGGCGGCAATTCACCCCTCCACTTT,few,TRBV19,-,TRBJ1-6
CASSMGTSGRSDIQYF,TGTGCCAGTAGTATGGGGACTAGCGGGAGGTCGGACATTCAGTACTTC,-,TRBV19,TRBD2,TRBJ2-4
CSATVTSGIDTQYF,TGCAGTGCCACCGTGACTAGCGGGATAGATACGCAGTATTTT,-,TRBV20-1,TRBD2,TRBJ2-3
CSAPLADRTNEQFF,TGCAGTGCTCCTCTAGCGGACCGGACGAATGAGCAGTTCTTC,-,TRBV20-1,TRBD2,TRBJ2-1
CASSSVGNSNQPQHF,TGTGCCAGCAGTTCGGTGGGCAATAGCAATCAGCCCCAGCATTTT,many,TRBV7-2,-,TRBJ1-5
CASSKRGTGFQETLYF,TGTGCCAGCAGTAAAAGAGGGACGGGTTTCCAAGAGACCCTGTACTTC,-,TRBV6-5,-,TRBJ2-5
CASSQVLWNTEAFF,TGCGCCAGCAGCCAAGTCCTGTGGAACACTGAAGCTTTCTTT,few,TRBV4-3,-,TRBJ1-1
CATEGEDYGYTF,TGTGCCACCGAGGGGGAGGACTATGGCTACACCTTC,few,TRBV19,-,TRBJ1-2
CASSSGTTTGELFF,TGTGCCAGCAGTTCTGGGACTACAACCGGGGAGCTGTTTTTT,many,TRBV27,TRBD2,TRBJ2-2
CASSYSSGANVLTF,TGTGCCAGCAGTTACTCGTCTGGGGCCAACGTCCTGACTTTC,many,TRBV6-2/TRBV6-3,-,TRBJ2-6
CSVTDRGREEKLFF,TGCAGTGTTACGGACAGGGGGCGGGAGGAAAAACTGTTTTTT,-,TRBV20-1,TRBD1,TRBJ1-4
CSAGNRATNYGYTF,TGCAGTGCTGGGAACAGGGCCACTAACTATGGCTACACCTTC,-,TRBV20-1,-,TRBJ1-2
CASSQDRGLGMETQYF,TGTGCCAGCAGTCAAGATAGGGGACTAGGTATGGAGACCCAGTACTTC,few,TRBV12-3/TRBV12-4,TRBD2,TRBJ2-5
CASSPGPDTDTQYF,TGTGCCAGCAGCCCGGGACCAGACACAGATACGCAGTATTTT,many,TRBV7-2,-,TRBJ2-3
CASSQGGMGRGYNEQFF,TGCGCCAGCAGCCAGGGGGGGATGGGGAGGGGGTACAATGAGCAGTTCTTC,-,TRBV4-1,-,TRBJ2-1
CASSLKSLAGEETQYF,TGTGCCAGCAGTTTAAAGAGCCTAGCGGGAGAAGAGACCCAGTACTTC,-,TRBV12-3/TRBV12-4,TRBD2,TRBJ2-5
CASSRAPRYNTEAFF,TGTGCCAGTAGCAGGGCCCCCCGTTATAACACTGAAGCTTTCTTT,-,TRBV19,-,TRBJ1-1
CASSVDRGAYEQYF,TGCGCCAGCAGCGTCGACAGGGGCGCCTACGAGCAGTACTTC,few,TRBV5-1,TRBD1,TRBJ2-7
CASSPGVELFF,TGTGCCAGCAGCCCGGGTGTAGAGCTGTTTTTT,-,TRBV7-2,-,TRBJ2-2
CSALDGTSGYNEQFF,TGCAGTGCCCTAGACGGGACTAGCGGATACAATGAGCAGTTCTTC,-,TRBV20-1,TRBD2,TRBJ2-1
CATSDSVAKNIQYF,TGTGCCACCTCAGACTCTGTAGCCAAAAACATTCAGTACTTC,few,TRBV12-3/TRBV12-4,-,TRBJ2-4
CASSLFFRTTDRGPDRSVYNEQFF,TGTGCCAGCAGCTTATTTTTTCGGACTACTGATCGGGGGCCCGACCGTTCAGTATACAATGAGCAGTTCTTC,many,TRBV7-2,-,TRBJ2-1
CASSKRTGANYGYTF,TGTGCCAGTAGTAAACGGACAGGGGCCAACTATGGCTACACCTTC,few,TRBV19,TRBD1,TRBJ1-2
CASSQGVSAAEQFF,TGTGCCAGCAGCCAAGGGGTGAGCGCCGCCGAGCAGTTCTTC,-,TRBV4-2,-,TRBJ2-1
CASRSPSGELFF,TGTGCCAGCCGTTCTCCGAGCGGGGAGCTGTTTTTT,few,TRBV12-3/TRBV12-4,-,TRBJ2-2
CASSTYTLNTEAFF,TGTGCCAGCAGCACATACACCTTGAACACTGAAGCTTTCTTT,many,TRBV7-2,-,TRBJ1-1
CASSSLASGSRYEQYF,TGTGCCAGCAGCTCCCTAGCCAGCGGGAGTCGATACGAGCAGTACTTC,-,TRBV28,TRBD2,TRBJ2-7
CASSLQGSGTGELFF,TGTGCCAGCAGCCTCCAGGGTTCCGGCACCGGGGAGCTGTTTTTT,-,TRBV6-5,-,TRBJ2-2
CASSISASGNEQFF,TGTGCCAGTAGTATTTCAGCTAGTGGTAATGAGCAGTTCTTC,-,TRBV19,-,TRBJ2-1
CSAYRGREQYF,TGCAGTGCTTACAGGGGGCGGGAGCAGTACTTC,-,TRBV20-1,TRBD1,TRBJ2-7